These 29 T cell receptor beta chains originate from one sample sequenced in a study of T cell responses to AZD1222 COVID-19 vaccine. Sequenced by immunoSEQ multiplex PCR; TCRdb stores in-frame clones only, minus some. The top ten hold around 1.7% of the sample, which has approximately 210,000 clones, approximately 94% seen once. Sequencing was performed on peripheral blood, taken 28 days after the second dose of the MenACWY control vaccine. The receptors were sampled from an adult who received the MenACWY meningococcal vaccine as a control.

This clone has just a few counts. The chain is built from TRBV4-1 and TRBJ1-5, with 7 bases that match TRBD1. This CDR3 contains 16 residues. Trimming cost V 4 bases and J 5 bases; bases outside gene matches: 11. Germline lookup yields CDR1 MGHRA and CDR2 YSYEKL. The CDR3 bases are TGCGCCAGCAGCCCCAATGGAGGACAGGCTCATCAGCCCCAGCATTTT. Translated: CASSPNGGQAHQPQHF.

V is TRBV4-1 and J is TRBJ1-1, with 8 bases lining up with TRBD1. The junction had 10 bases not matched to a gene; V was cut back by 2 bases and J by 5 bases. This CDR3 contains 16 residues. The germline gives CDR1 MGHRA, CDR2 YSYEKL. The DNA for the CDR3 is TGCGCCAGCAGCCAACCCCGGACAGGGAGGGGGACTGAAGCTTTCTTT. Residues: CASSQPRTGRGTEAFF.

This chain links TRBV6-4 with TRBJ2-5; a possible D gene is TRBD2 (6 bases). CDR1 is MRHNA, CDR2 SNTAGT, per germline. This CDR3 contains 18 residues. With 0 bases removed from V and 0 bases from J, the gap between germline ends came to 17 bases. CDR3 nucleotide sequence: TGTGCCAGCAGTGACTCGGGCGGGGAGAATTTTTACCAAGAGACCCAGTACTTC. This gives the protein CASSDSGGENFYQETQYF.

The chain employs TRBV7-6 and TRBJ1-1, with D possibly matching TRBD1 (5 bases). The CDR3 has 15 amino acids. V lost 1 base, J lost 1 base, and 10 bases lay in between. Germline V gene data show CDR1 as SGHVS and CDR2 as FNYEAQ. The CDR3 bases are TGTGCCAGCAGCTTAGAGTTGGGGCCGAACACTGAAGCTTTCTTT. Residues: CASSLELGPNTEAFF.

This clone appeared a few times. The chain has TRBV3-1 (or the pseudogene TRBV3-2) and TRBJ1-2; a weak D match, TRBD1 (5 bases). The CDR3 covers 14 residues. Per germline, CDR1 LGHDT and CDR2 YNNKEL (reference sequence). V was trimmed by 2 bases and J by 4 bases, leaving 11 bases between them. The DNA for the CDR3 is TGTGCCAGCAGCCAACCCGGGGGGGGCTATGGCTACACCTTC. Protein product: CASSQPGGGYGYTF.

The V call is TRBV29-1, the J call TRBJ2-7; 7 bases are a match to TRBD1. CDR3 size: 12 residues. V shed 4 bases and J 2 bases; nucleotides not matched to a gene: 2. The V gene's germline CDR1 is SQVTM and CDR2 ANQGSEA. DNA of the CDR3: TGCAGCGTTGTGGGACAGACCTACGAGCAGTACTTC. As protein: CSVVGQTYEQYF.

V usage is TRBV19 and J usage is TRBJ2-4; maybe TRBD2 (6 bases). The V gene's germline CDR1 is LNHDA and CDR2 SQIVND (reference sequence). Trimming took 9 bases from V and 6 from J, leaving 15 bases between them. CDR3 length: 13 amino acids. The CDR3 DNA reads TGTGCCAGCTGCGGGGCCGGGGGAAACATTCAGTACTTC. This translates into CASCGAGGNIQYF.

J is TRBJ2-1 and V is TRBV27, with a weak D call TRBD1 (6 bases). V was shortened by 2 bases and J by 3 bases, with 11 bases between the two germline ends. Germline lookup yields CDR1 MNHEY and CDR2 SMNVEV (reference sequence). The CDR3 sequence is 15 residues long. CDR3 nucleotide sequence: TGTGCCAGCAGTTTACAGGGGCCCAACTACAATGAGCAGTTCTTC. It specifies CASSLQGPNYNEQFF.

This clone was seen once. CDR3 in amino acids: CASSPSADSTDTQYF. The CDR3 DNA follows: TGTGCCAGCTCACCGTCGGCGGATAGCACAGATACGCAGTATTTT. The chain links TRBV18 to TRBJ2-3; D is undetermined. V was cut by 3 bases and J by 0 bases, with 10 bases left in between. CDR1 KGHSH and CDR2 LQKENI come from the germline V gene. The CDR3 loop spans 15 amino acids. Looking up the rest from reference TRBV18 and TRBJ2-3 gives the full variable domain: NAGVMQNPRHLVRRRGQEARLRCSPMKGHSHVYWYRQLPEEGLKFMVYLQKENIIDESGMPKERFSAEFPKEGPSILRIQQVVRGDSAAYFCASSPSADSTDTQYFGPGTRLTVL.

V is TRBV3-1 (or the pseudogene TRBV3-2) and J is TRBJ1-2, with D perhaps matching TRBD1 (6 bases). Deletions cut 4 bases from V and 5 bases from J, with 8 bases between. This CDR3 has 12 amino acids. Germline V gives CDR1 LGHDT, CDR2 YNNKEL (reference sequence). The CDR3 DNA reads as TGTGCCAGCAGCCTCACAGGGTATGGCTACACCTTC. Translating it yields CASSLTGYGYTF.

In DNA form, the CDR3 reads TGTGCCATGGACAGGGTGATGAGCACAGATACGCAGTATTTT. It specifies CAMDRVMSTDTQYF. The chain employs TRBV2 and TRBJ2-3; TRBD1 agrees at 8 bases. This CDR3 is built from 14 residues. CDR1 and CDR2 (germline): SNHLY, FYNNEI. V lost 10 bases and J lost 0; bases outside the gene matches: 6.

The chain recombines TRBV19 with TRBJ2-2, with D perhaps matching TRBD1 (6 bases). The V end lost 5 bases, the J end lost 6 bases, and 10 bases lay between the germline ends. Germline V lookup: CDR1 LNHDA, CDR2 SQIVND (reference sequence). The CDR3 length is 13 residues. The DNA for the CDR3 is TGTGCCAGTAGTTCAGGGGTGCCCGGGGAGCTGTTTTTT. Translation gives CASSSGVPGELFF. Complete variable domain (other parts from reference TRBV19 and TRBJ2-2): DGGITQSPKYLFRKEGQNVTLSCEQNLNHDAMYWYRQDPGQGLRLIYYSQIVNDFQKGDIAEGYSVSREKKESFPLTVTSAQKNPTAFYLCASSSGVPGELFFGEGSRLTVL.

The chain's CDR3 is CASSVDASADGYTF. The CDR3 region has the DNA TGTGCCAGCAGCGTAGACGCCAGCGCGGATGGCTACACCTTC. The gene calls are TRBV9 and TRBJ1-2; D is undetermined. V lost 0 bases and J 6 bases, leaving 12 bases between the germline ends. Germline CDR1 reads SGDLS; CDR2 reads YYNGEE. The CDR3 has 14 amino acids. The complete variable domain, with remaining parts taken from reference TRBV9 and TRBJ1-2, reads DSGVTQTPKHLITATGQRVTLRCSPRSGDLSVYWYQQSLDQGLQFLIQYYNGEERAKGNILERFSAQQFPDLHSELNLSSLELGDSALYFCASSVDASADGYTFGSGTRLTVV.

The chain is built from TRBV7-6 and TRBJ2-1; TRBD2 might be the D (7 bases). Germline-derived CDR1 and CDR2 are SGHVS and FNYEAQ. V lost 1 base to trimming and J lost 3 bases, with 10 bases between them. The CDR3 runs to 15 residues. This chain's CDR3 is CASSLGGGGYNEQFF. CDR3 nucleotides: TGTGCCAGCAGCTTAGGAGGGGGGGGCTACAATGAGCAGTTCTTC.

V and J are TRBV4-1 and TRBJ2-7; tentatively, D is TRBD2 (5 bases). The CDR3 has 16 residues. The V gene's germline CDR1 is MGHRA and CDR2 YSYEKL. The germline V and J ends were trimmed by 4 bases and 4 bases, with 20 bases remaining between them. The CDR3 here is CASSPGSAGRRYEQYF. CDR3 sequence (DNA): TGCGCCAGCAGCCCGGGGTCCGCAGGACGGAGATACGAGCAGTACTTC.

The chain links TRBV15 to TRBJ2-4; 7 bases map to TRBD1. Germline CDR1 LNHNV, CDR2 YYDKDF (reference sequence). The CDR3 runs 16 residues. The ends lost 2 bases at V and 3 bases at J; junction bases unmatched: 7. CDR3 sequence: CATSRSTTGIKNIQYF. Here the CDR3 DNA reads TGTGCCACCAGCAGATCGACGACAGGGATCAAAAACATTCAGTACTTC.

This chain links TRBV5-1 with TRBJ1-1, with D possibly being TRBD1 (5 bases). Trimming shortened V by 2 bases and J by 1 base, and 9 bases separated the two germline ends. The length of the CDR3 is 14 residues. Germline CDR1 SGHRS, CDR2 YFSETQ. The CDR3 bases are TGCGCCAGCAGCTTTCAGGGTCCGAACACTGAAGCTTTCTTT. Its protein is CASSFQGPNTEAFF.

The chain recombines TRBV19 with TRBJ1-1, with D perhaps TRBD1 (6 bases). The V end was cut by 2 bases, the J end by 3 bases, with 16 bases between. The CDR3 runs to 16 residues. Looked up from germline, CDR1 is LNHDA and CDR2 is SQIVND (reference sequence). The CDR3 DNA sequence: TGTGCCAGTAGTATATTTCGGGGGGCGTCGGACACTGAAGCTTTCTTT. Amino acids: CASSIFRGASDTEAFF.

The genes are TRBV5-6 and TRBJ1-3; D is perhaps TRBD1 (5 bases). The CDR3 loop spans 16 amino acids. V dropped 4 bases and J dropped 0 bases, with 14 bases sitting between them. The V gene's germline CDR1 is SGHDT and CDR2 YYEEEE. As DNA, the CDR3 is TGTGCCAGCAGCGCGTTCCGTCAGGGCTCTGGAAACACCATATATTTT. Protein: CASSAFRQGSGNTIYF.

The DNA of the CDR3 is TGTGCCAGCAGCCTAGAGGACGGATACGAGCAGTACTTC. Amino acids: CASSLEDGYEQYF. The chain employs TRBV4-2 and TRBJ2-7; D unresolved. CDR3 length: 13 residues. With 4 bases removed from V and 4 bases from J, the gap between germline ends came to 11 bases. Germline V gene sequence: CDR1 LGHNA, CDR2 YNFKEQ.

The V call is TRBV28, the J call TRBJ2-5; 8 nucleotides align to TRBD1. Germline CDR1 reads MDHEN; CDR2 reads SYDVKM. With 4 bases clipped from V and 2 bases from J, the junction kept 9 bases outside the gene matches. This CDR3 contains 16 residues. In DNA form, the CDR3 reads TGTGCCAGCAGTTCCGTGGGGACAGGTAGACAAGAGACCCAGTACTTC. This gives the protein CASSSVGTGRQETQYF.

The rearrangement joins TRBV27 to TRBJ1-1; D call uncertain. Trimming cost V 5 bases and J 6 bases, with 16 bases left between them. Germline values: CDR1 MNHEY, CDR2 SMNVEV (reference sequence). The CDR3 extends over 14 amino acids. CDR3 DNA sequence: TGTGCCAGCAGTACCTTTGCCTGGGATGCTGAAGCTTTCTTT. Its protein is CASSTFAWDAEAFF.

CDR3 sequence (DNA): TGCGCCAGCAGCTTGGGCGACAGTCAGGCGCCCCAGCATTTT. It is translated as CASSLGDSQAPQHF. This chain joins TRBV5-1 and TRBJ1-5; tentative D call: TRBD1 (5 bases). CDR1 and CDR2 from the germline V gene are SGHRS and YFSETQ. This CDR3 contains 14 residues. With 0 bases removed from V and 9 bases from J, the gap between germline ends came to 13 bases. Looking up the rest from reference TRBV5-1 and TRBJ1-5 gives the full variable domain: KAGVTQTPRYLIKTRGQQVTLSCSPISGHRSVSWYQQTPGQGLQFLFEYFSETQRNKGNFPGRFSGRQFSNSRSEMNVSTLELGDSALYLCASSLGDSQAPQHFGDGTRLSIL.

CDR3 residues: CASSDSPEMGEQYF. The CDR3 DNA follows: TGTGCCAGCAGTGATTCCCCTGAAATGGGGGAGCAGTACTTC. J is TRBJ2-7 and V is TRBV6-1; unclear D gene. Between the trimmed V and J ends, which lost 3 bases and 7 bases, there was a span of 16 bases. CDR1 MNHNS and CDR2 SASEGT come from the germline V gene. The CDR3 covers 14 residues.

This clone appeared once. The same CDR3 is also encoded by other DNA sequences in this sample. The CDR3 loop is CASSLGGGYGYTF. In DNA, the CDR3 is TGTGCCAGCAGTTTAGGGGGAGGCTATGGCTACACCTTC. This chain uses TRBV12-3 or TRBV12-4 with TRBJ1-2, with D hard to call. V was shortened by 1 base and J by 4 bases, with 7 bases between the two germline ends. This CDR3 contains 13 residues.

The chain carries TRBV14 and TRBJ1-1; a possible D gene is TRBD1 (5 bases). Germline loops: CDR1 SGHDN, CDR2 FVKESK. With 4 bases removed from V and 5 bases from J, the gap between germline ends came to 14 bases. The CDR3 is 14 residues long. CDR3 in amino acids: CASSLRQGLTEAFF. CDR3 nucleotides: TGTGCCAGCAGCCTAAGGCAGGGTTTGACTGAAGCTTTCTTT.

The genes are TRBV12-3 or TRBV12-4 and TRBJ2-4, with D maybe TRBD1 (5 bases). Trimming pared 10 bases from V and 8 bases from J, leaving 12 bases between. The CDR3 has 11 residues. The CDR3 reads CATLQGDIQYF. CDR3 coding DNA: TGTGCCACCCTTCAAGGGGACATTCAGTACTTC.

The chain uses TRBV4-1 and TRBJ2-7; possible D gene TRBD2, 5 bases. Germline CDR1 MGHRA, CDR2 YSYEKL. Between the trimmed V and J ends, which lost 4 bases and 6 bases, there was a span of 19 bases. This CDR3 is built from 15 residues. The CDR3 sequence is CASSLQGGGTTEQYF. CDR3 nucleotides: TGCGCCAGCAGCCTACAAGGAGGAGGAACTACCGAGCAGTACTTC.

The chain couples TRBV15 to TRBJ2-1; the D is unclear. The V gene lost 6 bases and the J gene lost 0 bases, with 6 bases spanning the gap. Looked up from germline, CDR1 is LNHNV and CDR2 is YYDKDF (reference sequence). CDR3 length: 13 amino acids. The CDR3 DNA is TGTGCCACCAGACCTATCTCCTACAATGAGCAGTTCTTC. It encodes CATRPISYNEQFF.